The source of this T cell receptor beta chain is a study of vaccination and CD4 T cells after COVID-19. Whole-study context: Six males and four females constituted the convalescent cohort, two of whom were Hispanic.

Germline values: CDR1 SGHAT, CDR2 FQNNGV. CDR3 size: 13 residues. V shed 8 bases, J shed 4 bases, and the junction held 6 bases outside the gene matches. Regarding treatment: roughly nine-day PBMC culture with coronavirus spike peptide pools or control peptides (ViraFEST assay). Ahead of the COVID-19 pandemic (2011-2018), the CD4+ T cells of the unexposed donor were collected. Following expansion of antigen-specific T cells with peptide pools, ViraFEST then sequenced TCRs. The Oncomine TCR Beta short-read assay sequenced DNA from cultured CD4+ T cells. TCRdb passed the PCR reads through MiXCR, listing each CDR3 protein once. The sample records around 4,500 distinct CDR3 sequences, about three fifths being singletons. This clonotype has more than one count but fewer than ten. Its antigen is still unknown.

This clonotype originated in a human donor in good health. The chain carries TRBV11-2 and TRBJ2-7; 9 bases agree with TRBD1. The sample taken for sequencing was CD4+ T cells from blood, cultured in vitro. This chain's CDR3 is CASGEGQGYEQYF. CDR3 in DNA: TGTGCCAGCGGGGAGGGACAGGGATACGAGCAGTACTTC. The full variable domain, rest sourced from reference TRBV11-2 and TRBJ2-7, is EAGVAQSPRYKIIEKRQSVAFWCNPISGHATLYWYQQILGQGPKLLIQFQNNGVVDDSQLPKDRFSAERLKGVDSTLKIQPAKLEDSAVYLCASGEGQGYEQYFGPGTRLTVT.